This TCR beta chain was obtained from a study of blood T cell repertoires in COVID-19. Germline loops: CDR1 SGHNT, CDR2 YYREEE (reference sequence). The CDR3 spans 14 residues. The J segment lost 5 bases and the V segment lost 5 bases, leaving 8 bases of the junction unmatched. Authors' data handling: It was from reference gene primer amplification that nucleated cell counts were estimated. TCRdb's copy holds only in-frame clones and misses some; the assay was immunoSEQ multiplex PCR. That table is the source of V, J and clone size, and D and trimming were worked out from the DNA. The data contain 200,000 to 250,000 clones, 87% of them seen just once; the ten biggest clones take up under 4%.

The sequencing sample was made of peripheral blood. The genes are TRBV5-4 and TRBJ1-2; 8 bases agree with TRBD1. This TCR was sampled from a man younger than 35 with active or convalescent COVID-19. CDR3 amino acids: CASRAGGAGYGYTF. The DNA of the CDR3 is TGTGCCAGCAGAGCAGGGGGCGCAGGGTATGGCTACACCTTC.